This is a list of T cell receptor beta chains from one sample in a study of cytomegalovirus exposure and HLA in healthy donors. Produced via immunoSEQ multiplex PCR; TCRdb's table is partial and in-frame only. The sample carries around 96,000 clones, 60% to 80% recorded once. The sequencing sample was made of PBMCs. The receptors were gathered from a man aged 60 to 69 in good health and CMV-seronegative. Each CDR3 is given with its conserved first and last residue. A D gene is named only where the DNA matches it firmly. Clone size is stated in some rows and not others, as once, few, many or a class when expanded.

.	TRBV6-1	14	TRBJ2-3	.	CASRSPGLADTQYF	TGTGCCAGCAGATCCCCGGGACTCGCAGATACGCAGTATTTT
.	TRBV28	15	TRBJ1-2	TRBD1	CASSFGTGVGDGYTF	TGTGCCAGCAGTTTCGGAACAGGGGTAGGTGATGGCTACACCTTC
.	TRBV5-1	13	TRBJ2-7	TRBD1	CASSTAGGDEQYF	TGCGCCAGCAGTACGGCAGGGGGCGACGAGCAGTACTTC
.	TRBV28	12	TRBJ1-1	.	CASSEQGTEAFF	TGTGCCAGCAGTGAACAGGGAACTGAAGCTTTCTTT
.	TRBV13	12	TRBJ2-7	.	CASSVNSYEQYF	TGTGCCAGCAGCGTCAATAGTTACGAGCAGTACTTC
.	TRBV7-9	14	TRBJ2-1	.	CASSLAGAYNEQFF	TGTGCCAGCAGCTTAGCGGGAGCCTACAATGAGCAGTTCTTC
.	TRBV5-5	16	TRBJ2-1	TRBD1	CASSSKTGSSYNEQFF	TGTGCCAGCAGCTCCAAGACAGGGAGCTCCTACAATGAGCAGTTCTTC
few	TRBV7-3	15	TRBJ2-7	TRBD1	CASSSGTGSPGEQYF	TGTGCCAGCAGCTCCGGGACAGGATCCCCAGGGGAGCAGTACTTC
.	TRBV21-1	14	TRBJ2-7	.	CASSKAWFRGEQYF	TGTGCCAGCAGCAAAGCCTGGTTCAGGGGCGAGCAGTACTTC
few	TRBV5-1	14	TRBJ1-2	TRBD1	CASSLTGEAYGYTF	TGCGCCAGCAGCTTAACAGGGGAGGCCTATGGCTACACCTTC
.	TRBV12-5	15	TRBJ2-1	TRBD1	CASGKGQGSYNEQFF	TGTGCTAGTGGTAAGGGACAGGGCTCCTACAATGAGCAGTTCTTC
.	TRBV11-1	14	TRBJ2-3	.	CASSPSSLTDTQYF	TGTGCCAGCAGCCCCAGTTCCCTCACAGATACGCAGTATTTT
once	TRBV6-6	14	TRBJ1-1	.	CTSSSPEMNTEAFF	TGTACCAGCAGTTCACCAGAAATGAACACTGAAGCTTTCTTT
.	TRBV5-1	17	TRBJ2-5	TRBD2	CASSPGLAGPYQETQYF	TGCGCCAGCAGCCCGGGACTAGCGGGGCCGTACCAAGAGACCCAGTACTTC
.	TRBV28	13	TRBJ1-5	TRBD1	CASRGYSNQPQHF	TGTGCCTCCAGGGGGTATAGCAATCAGCCCCAGCATTTT
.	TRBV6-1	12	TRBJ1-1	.	CASNRAQILAFF	TGTGCCAGCAACAGGGCGCAAATTTTGGCTTTCTTT
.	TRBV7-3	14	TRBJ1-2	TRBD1	CASSHGGTAYGYTF	TGTGCCAGCAGCCACGGTGGGACAGCGTATGGCTACACCTTC
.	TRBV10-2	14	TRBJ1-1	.	CASSRSGANTEAFF	TGCGCCAGCAGTCGGTCAGGGGCGAACACTGAAGCTTTCTTT
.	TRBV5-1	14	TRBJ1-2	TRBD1	CASSKRQGDYGYTF	TGCGCCAGCAGCAAAAGACAGGGTGACTATGGCTACACCTTC
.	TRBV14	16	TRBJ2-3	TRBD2	CASSQDRTSLWDTQYF	TGTGCCAGCAGCCAGGACCGGACTAGCCTTTGGGATACGCAGTATTTT
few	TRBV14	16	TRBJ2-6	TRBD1	CASSHSLLGQGDVLTF	TGTGCCAGCAGCCATTCCCTCTTGGGACAGGGGGATGTCCTGACTTTC
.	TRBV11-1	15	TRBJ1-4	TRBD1	CASSLTGTGVEKLFF	TGTGCCAGCAGCTTAACCGGGACAGGGGTTGAAAAACTGTTTTTT
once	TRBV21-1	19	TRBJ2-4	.	CASSKRPLGGPIAKNIQYF	TGTGCCAGCAGCAAACGCCCTCTGGGAGGGCCCATAGCCAAAAACATTCAGTACTTC
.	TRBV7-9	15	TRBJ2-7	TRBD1	CASSRETGSFYEQYF	TGTGCCAGCAGCAGAGAGACAGGGAGCTTCTACGAGCAGTACTTC
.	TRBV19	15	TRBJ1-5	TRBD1	CASTTWRTGTEPQHF	TGTGCCAGTACCACATGGCGGACAGGTACCGAGCCCCAGCATTTT
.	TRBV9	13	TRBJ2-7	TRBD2	CASRGEGSYEQYF	TGTGCCAGCAGGGGGGAGGGATCCTACGAGCAGTACTTC
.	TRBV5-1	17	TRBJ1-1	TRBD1	CASSLGTASLGNTEAFF	TGCGCCAGCAGTTTGGGGACAGCTTCCCTCGGGAACACTGAAGCTTTCTTT
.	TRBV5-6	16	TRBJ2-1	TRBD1	CASSPRWDRVINEQFF	TGTGCCAGCAGCCCGAGGTGGGACAGGGTCATCAATGAGCAGTTCTTC
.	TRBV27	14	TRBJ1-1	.	CASSRRRMNTEAFF	TGTGCCAGCAGTCGAAGGAGGATGAACACTGAAGCTTTCTTT